Shown below are 6 T cell receptor beta chains from a single sample sequenced in a study of blood T cells in healthy people across ages. Together with a sample-barcoded 5' primer, a J-beta primer mix was included in a second PCR lasting roughly 6 to 12 cycles. TCRdb ran MiXCR on the 5' RACE reads and lists one entry per CDR3 protein. The table has about 1,400,000 distinct CDR3 sequences, approximately 63% seen once. Input material: blood. These receptors originate from a man aged 18 to 35 in good health.

The chain couples TRBV12-3 or TRBV12-4 to TRBJ1-1, with 7 bases fitting TRBD1. This CDR3 comprises 13 residues. The junction had 7 bases not matched to a gene; V was cut back by 6 bases and J by 6 bases. The CDR3 here is CASSLKQGSEAFF. CDR3 bases: TGTGCCAGCAGCCTTAAACAGGGGTCTGAAGCTTTCTTT.

The chain employs TRBV2 and TRBJ2-1; 9 bases map to TRBD1. Unmatched junction bases numbered 9, after V lost 6 bases and J lost 9 bases. CDR3 length equals 14 residues. Germline CDR1 reads SNHLY; CDR2 reads FYNNEI. Written as DNA, the CDR3 is TGTGCCAGCAGCGAGGGACAGGGTCAGGGTGAGCAGTTCTTC. Protein: CASSEGQGQGEQFF.

As regards this clonotype: The junction differs from germline at one of its ends, possibly a read error. The V call is TRBV28, the J call TRBJ1-4; possible D gene TRBD1, 6 bases. Germline CDR1 is MDHEN and CDR2 is SYDVKM. CDR3 length: 13 residues. CDR3 region: CASSWGRREKLFF. In DNA, the CDR3 is TGCGCCAGCAGTTGGGGGCGGCGAGAAAAACTGTTTTTT.

Notes on this clonotype: One end of the junction varies from germline; a read error may be responsible. Here the CDR3 DNA reads TGCAGCATTGAACTACCGGGACTCCTCTACAATGAGCAGTTCTTC. Encoded protein: CSIELPGLLYNEQFF. The gene calls are TRBV29-1 and TRBJ2-1; D is perhaps TRBD2 (6 bases). Germline V gene lookup returns CDR1 SQVTM and CDR2 ANQGSEA. CDR3 length equals 15 residues.

The chain joins TRBV29-1 to TRBJ2-7, with D possibly being TRBD2 (7 bases). V was trimmed by 4 bases and J by 4 bases, leaving 26 bases between them. Per germline, CDR1 SQVTM and CDR2 ANQGSEA. The CDR3 totals 17 residues. CDR3 DNA: TGCAGCGTTGGCAAGGAAGCGGTGAGGGGGGGGACTTACGAGCAGTACTTC. Its translation is CSVGKEAVRGGTYEQYF.

The genes are TRBV29-1 and TRBJ2-3; possible D gene TRBD2, 6 bases. In germline, CDR1 is SQVTM, CDR2 ANQGSEA. The CDR3 is made up of 15 amino acids. V was cut by 2 bases and J by 5 bases, with 17 bases left in between. CDR3 sequence: CSVEPIGTFGDTQYF. In DNA, the CDR3 is TGCAGCGTTGAACCAATCGGGACTTTCGGAGATACGCAGTATTTT.